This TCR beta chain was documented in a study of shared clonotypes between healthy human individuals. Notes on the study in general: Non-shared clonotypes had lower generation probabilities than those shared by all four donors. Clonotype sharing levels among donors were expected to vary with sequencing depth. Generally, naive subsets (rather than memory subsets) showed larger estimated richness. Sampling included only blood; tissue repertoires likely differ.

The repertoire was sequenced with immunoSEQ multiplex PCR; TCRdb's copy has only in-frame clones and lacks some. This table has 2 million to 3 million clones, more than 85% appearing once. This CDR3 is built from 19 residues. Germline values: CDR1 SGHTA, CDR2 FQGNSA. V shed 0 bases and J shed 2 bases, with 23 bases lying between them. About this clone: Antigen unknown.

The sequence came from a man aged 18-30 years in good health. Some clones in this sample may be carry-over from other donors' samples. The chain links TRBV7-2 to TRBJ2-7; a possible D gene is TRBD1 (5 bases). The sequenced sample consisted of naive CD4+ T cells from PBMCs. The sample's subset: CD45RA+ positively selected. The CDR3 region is CASSLARIRNRIETYEQYF. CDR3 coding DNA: TGTGCCAGCAGCTTAGCGAGGATTCGTAACAGGATCGAAACCTACGAGCAGTACTTC.